One and the same sample provided the 10 T cell receptor beta chains below, sequenced in a study of cytomegalovirus exposure and HLA in healthy donors (dated by TCRdb to about 2017). Receptor libraries were prepared by the immunoSEQ multiplex PCR assay. Imported from immuneACCESS, the table was reduced by TCRdb to in-frame sequences with V and J called. These copies leave out some clones; in studies compared against another copy, an unresolved V gene accounts for under half, and the cause of the remainder is not known. A total of about 180,000 clones appear in this sample, about 85% of them only once. The ten largest clones capture approximately 16% of the sample. The material sequenced was PBMCs. Source of these receptors: a man aged 18 to 30 in good health and CMV-seropositive.

V gene TRBV11-2 combines with J gene TRBJ2-1, with D possibly being TRBD1 (5 bases). From germline, CDR1 is SGHAT and CDR2 FQNNGV. This CDR3 region has 16 residues. Trimming cost V 6 bases and J 10 bases, with 25 bases left between them. The DNA for the CDR3 is TGTGCCAGCAGGGGTTCGCAGGGCAGGCCGAGTAAGGAGCAGTTCTTC. Protein: CASRGSQGRPSKEQFF.

This sequence joins TRBV5-4 and TRBJ1-2; D perhaps matches TRBD1 (6 bases). Germline V CDR1 and CDR2: SGHNT, YYREEE (reference sequence). CDR3 length equals 16 residues. Trimming left V 10 bases short and J 5 bases short, with 27 bases between. The CDR3 region has the DNA TGTGCCGGGGGGGTAATGGGGGCAACAAACTATTATGGCTACACCTTC. As protein: CAGGVMGATNYYGYTF.

This chain uses TRBV4-1 with TRBJ1-5; D uncertain. Germline lookup yields CDR1 MGHRA and CDR2 YSYEKL. The CDR3 spans 14 residues. Trimming cost V 5 bases and J 4 bases, with 12 bases left between them. The chain's CDR3 is CASSSLNGNQPQHF. As DNA, the CDR3 is TGCGCCAGCAGCTCACTAAACGGGAATCAGCCCCAGCATTTT.

The chain employs TRBV11-1 and TRBJ2-3, with TRBD1 identical over 8 bases. Germline V lookup: CDR1 SGHAT, CDR2 FQDESV (reference sequence). The CDR3 runs to 16 residues. V lost 5 bases, J lost 3 bases, and 10 bases stayed unmatched. CDR3 sequence: CASSQRTGSKTDTQYF. In DNA form, the CDR3 reads TGTGCCAGCAGCCAAAGGACAGGGTCCAAAACAGATACGCAGTATTTT. The entire variable domain, with the rest obtained from reference TRBV11-1 and TRBJ2-3, is as follows: EAEVAQSPRYKITEKSQAVAFWCDPISGHATLYWYRQILGQGPELLVQFQDESVVDDSQLPKDRFSAERLKGVDSTLKIQPAELGDSAMYLCASSQRTGSKTDTQYFGPGTRLTVL.

This sequence joins TRBV5-1 and TRBJ2-2; D gene uncertain. Trimming left V 5 bases short and J 2 bases short, with 7 bases between. This CDR3 is built from 13 residues. The germline V gene encodes CDR1 SGHRS and CDR2 YFSETQ. The CDR3 loop is CASSHSNTGELFF. The CDR3 nucleotides read TGCGCCAGCAGTCACAGTAACACCGGGGAGCTGTTTTTT.

The CDR3 loop is CASSTKSAGPPVPVETQYF. Here the CDR3 DNA reads TGTGCCAGCAGCACAAAATCTGCGGGACCCCCCGTCCCGGTAGAGACCCAGTACTTC. The chain combines TRBV7-3 with TRBJ2-5; possibly TRBD2 for D (6 bases). V dropped 5 bases and J dropped 4 bases, with 29 bases sitting between them. The germline CDR1 and CDR2 sequences are SGHTA and FQGTGA. The CDR3 loop spans 19 amino acids.

V is TRBV25-1 and J is TRBJ1-4; 7 nucleotides align to TRBD1. The V gene's germline CDR1 is MGHDK and CDR2 SYGVNS. The J segment lost 4 bases and the V segment lost 3 bases, leaving 5 bases of the junction unmatched. The CDR3 sequence is 15 residues long. CDR3 protein: CASSDRPGGNEKLFF. The CDR3 DNA follows: TGTGCCAGCAGTGATAGACCAGGGGGTAATGAAAAACTGTTTTTT.

The rearrangement joins TRBV14 to TRBJ2-4, with TRBD2 matching 8 bases. The germline V gene has CDR1 SGHDN and CDR2 FVKESK. There are 15 residues in the CDR3. With 2 bases clipped from V and 4 bases from J, the junction kept 4 bases outside the gene matches. The DNA of the CDR3 is TGTGCCAGCAGCCAACGAGCGGGGGTTAAAAACATTCAGTACTTC. Protein product: CASSQRAGVKNIQYF.

This chain uses TRBV5-1 with TRBJ2-6; perhaps TRBD1 as D (6 bases). V gave up 4 bases and J gave up 2 bases, with 16 bases separating them. Germline V CDR1 and CDR2: SGHRS, YFSETQ. The CDR3 totals 17 residues. DNA for the CDR3: TGCGCCAGCAGCCCCAGGACAGTCCGGACTGGGGCCAACGTCCTGACTTTC. Translating gives CASSPRTVRTGANVLTF. Complete variable domain (other parts from reference TRBV5-1 and TRBJ2-6): KAGVTQTPRYLIKTRGQQVTLSCSPISGHRSVSWYQQTPGQGLQFLFEYFSETQRNKGNFPGRFSGRQFSNSRSEMNVSTLELGDSALYLCASSPRTVRTGANVLTFGAGSRLTVL.

This clone has just one count. V and J are TRBV6-1 and TRBJ1-5; possible D gene TRBD1, 6 bases. Trimming removed 6 bases from V and 9 bases from J, with 21 bases in between. Looked up from germline, CDR1 is MNHNS and CDR2 is SASEGT. There are 15 residues in the CDR3. In nucleotides, the CDR3 is TGTGCCAGCAGCGAAAGGAGGGGGGGCTTAGGGCCCCAGCATTTT. Its translation: CASSERRGGLGPQHF.